A single sample is the source of the 9 T cell receptor beta chains below, sequenced in a study of blood T cells in healthy people across ages. Using a J-beta primer mix together with a sample-barcoded 5' primer, a second PCR was run for roughly 7 to 12 cycles. One entry per CDR3 protein, called by TCRdb with MiXCR from the 5' RACE reads. The table has fewer than 750,000 distinct CDR3 sequences, around 50% seen once; the top ten hold approximately 13%. Sequenced input: blood. All receptors come from a woman older than 75 in good health.

Of note for this clonotype: Germline is not matched at one junction end, which may reflect a read error. The chain uses TRBV12-3 or TRBV12-4 and TRBJ1-2; D is possibly TRBD1 (5 bases). The CDR3 consists of 13 residues. CDR3 sequence (DNA): TGTGCCAACAGTTTAGGGACGGACTATGGCTACACCTTC. Its translation: CANSLGTDYGYTF.

Remarks on this clonotype: A much larger clone sits a single nucleotide away, making a read error possible. The J gene is TRBJ2-5, the V gene TRBV5-1; TRBD2 matches 7 bases. This CDR3 comprises 14 residues. The V and J ends lost 4 bases and 11 bases, in that order; junction bases with no gene match: 14. CDR1 and CDR2 (germline): SGHRS, YFSETQ. CDR3 amino acids: CASSPGGSNNEQYF. The CDR3 region has the DNA TGCGCCAGCAGCCCCGGGGGGAGCAACAATGAGCAGTACTTC.

In DNA form, the CDR3 reads TGTGCCAGCAGTTTCCTCGGGAGCGATCCCTACGAGCAGTACTTC. Its translation: CASSFLGSDPYEQYF. The rearrangement joins TRBV6-6 to TRBJ2-4; possible D gene TRBD2, 6 bases. The J call may be faulty, since TRBJ2-7 better matches the DNA end. The germline CDR1 and CDR2 sequences are MNHNY and SVGAGI (reference sequence). The length of the CDR3 is 15 residues.

The chain links TRBV28 to TRBJ1-5; D is possibly TRBD1 (5 bases). Trimming shortened V by 5 bases and J by 0 bases, and 26 bases separated the two germline ends. The germline gives CDR1 MDHEN, CDR2 SYDVKM. The CDR3 sequence is 20 residues long. CDR3 nucleotides: TGTGCCAGCAGTAGCGCCGAGGGTACGCTAGGGGAATATAGCAATCAGCCCCAGCATTTT. It codes for CASSSAEGTLGEYSNQPQHF. Using reference TRBV28 and TRBJ1-5 for the parts outside the CDR3, the full variable domain is DVKVTQSSRYLVKRTGEKVFLECVQDMDHENMFWYRQDPGLGLRLIYFSYDVKMKEKGDIPEGYSVSREKKERFSLILESASTNQTSMYLCASSSAEGTLGEYSNQPQHFGDGTRLSIL.

In its sample, this clonotype was seen many times. The chain uses TRBV11-2 and TRBJ2-5; weak D call: TRBD2 (5 bases). Trimming removed 3 bases from V and 2 bases from J, with 13 bases in between. The CDR3 covers 15 residues. Looked up from germline, CDR1 is SGHAT and CDR2 is FQNNGV. CDR3 bases: TGTGCCAGCAGCTTCTCGGCGGGTCGACAAGAGACCCAGTACTTC. Amino acids: CASSFSAGRQETQYF.

This clonotype appeared a few times. The chain carries TRBV19 and TRBJ2-1, with a possible D match to TRBD1 (5 bases). The length of the CDR3 is 15 residues. CDR1 and CDR2 from the germline V gene are LNHDA and SQIVND (reference sequence). With 2 bases removed from V and 8 bases from J, the gap between germline ends came to 16 bases. The chain's CDR3 is CASSILPQGKDEQFF. The CDR3 DNA is TGTGCCAGTAGTATACTGCCTCAGGGAAAGGATGAGCAGTTCTTC.

This clonotype was seen many times. V usage is TRBV27 and J usage is TRBJ2-3; maybe TRBD2 (6 bases). This CDR3 region has 14 residues. Germline values: CDR1 MNHEY, CDR2 SMNVEV (reference sequence). V lost 4 bases, J lost 2 bases, and 10 bases lay in between. The CDR3 DNA follows: TGTGCCAGCAGTTCGGGACTCTACACAGATACGCAGTATTTT. Amino acid sequence: CASSSGLYTDTQYF.

Only a few counts were recorded for this clonotype. The CDR3 coding sequence is TGTGCCAGCAGTTTGGAGCGGGGGGGCACAGATACGCAGTATTTT. This encodes CASSLERGGTDTQYF. J is TRBJ2-3 and V is TRBV12-3 or TRBV12-4, with TRBD2 identical over 9 bases. This CDR3 is built from 15 residues. J lost 1 base, V lost 3 bases, and 2 bases had no gene match.

The chain carries TRBV3-1 and TRBJ2-5, with TRBD2 identical over 11 bases. The J call may not be correct, given that the DNA end is closer to TRBJ2-7. Germline loops: CDR1 LGHDT, CDR2 YNNKEL (reference sequence). The CDR3 runs to 14 residues. CDR3 loop: CASRPTSGSVEQYF. The CDR3 DNA sequence: TGTGCCAGCAGGCCTACTAGCGGGAGTGTCGAGCAGTACTTC.